This T cell receptor (beta chain) comes out of a study of blood T cell repertoires in COVID-19. Study in general: Italy, Spain and the United States were the sources of the convalescent and acute COVID-19 samples. From T cells, B-cell-depleted T cells, or PBMCs came the material, which was cDNA or gDNA.

V was clipped by 4 bases and J by 3 bases; unmatched bases: 1. The CDR3 extends over 14 amino acids. The V gene's germline CDR1 is KGHSH and CDR2 LQKENI. In the original processing: Reference gene primer amplification gave nucleated cell count estimates. Sequencing was performed with immunoSEQ multiplex PCR; in TCRdb, only in-frame clones are kept and a portion is missing. Clone size and the V and J calls come from that table; the DNA yielded D and trimming. The table includes 100,000 or so clones, around nine tenths detected once. This receptor was obtained from a man in his 60s with acute or convalescent COVID-19. Input material: peripheral blood. V gene TRBV18 combines with J gene TRBJ1-2; 11 nucleotides align to TRBD1. For the CDR3, the DNA is TGTGCCAGCTCACGGGACAGGGGGGACTATGGCTACACCTTC. This codes for CASSRDRGDYGYTF.